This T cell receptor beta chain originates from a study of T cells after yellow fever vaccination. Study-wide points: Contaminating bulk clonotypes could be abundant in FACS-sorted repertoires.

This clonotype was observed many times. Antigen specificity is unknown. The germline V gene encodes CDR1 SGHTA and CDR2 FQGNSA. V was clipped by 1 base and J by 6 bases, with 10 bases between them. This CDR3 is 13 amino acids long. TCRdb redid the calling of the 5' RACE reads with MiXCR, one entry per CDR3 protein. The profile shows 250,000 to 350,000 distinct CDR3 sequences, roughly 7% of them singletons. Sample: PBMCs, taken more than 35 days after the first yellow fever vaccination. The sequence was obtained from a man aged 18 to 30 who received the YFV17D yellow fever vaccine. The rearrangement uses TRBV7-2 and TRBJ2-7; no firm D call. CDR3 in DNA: TGTGCCAGCAGCTTAGGGGTGGCGCGCGAGCAGTACTTC. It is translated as CASSLGVAREQYF. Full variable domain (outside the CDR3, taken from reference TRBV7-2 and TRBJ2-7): GAGVSQSPSNKVTEKGKDVELRCDPISGHTALYWYRQSLGQGLEFLIYFQGNSAPDKSGLPSDRFSAERTGGSVSTLTIQRTQQEDSAVYLCASSLGVAREQYFGPGTRLTVT.